This TCR beta chain was captured by sequencing in a study of Ad26.COV2.S vaccination and SARS-CoV-2 variants. CDR1 SGDLS and CDR2 YYNGEE come from the germline V gene. With V trimmed by 4 bases and J by 1 base, 6 bases remained unmatched. CDR3 length: 15 amino acids. The table came from immunoSEQ multiplex PCR; TCRdb's copy has only in-frame clones and leaves some out. The sample shows about 350,000 clones, around 88% of them seen only once. As concerns this clone: Its antigen is not known.

Indicated treatment: about 20 received Ad26.COV2.S at low or high dose, single or two shots; five or six received placebo; per-sample allocation not given. Samples came from day 63 after the first vaccine or placebo injection. Study conclusions and caveats: From the TCR breadth and depth analyses, total T cell responses may have been underestimated. Vaccinees reportedly had broad spike-specific CD8+ and CD4+ T cell responses.

The receptor's source is a person aged 18-60 years who received the Ad26.COV2.S COVID-19 vaccine or a placebo. V is TRBV9 and J is TRBJ2-7; TRBD1 matches 9 bases. The sequenced sample was peripheral blood, obtained in a trial of Ad26.COV2.S vaccine versus placebo. This CDR3 reads CASSLTGGESYEQYF. CDR3 DNA sequence: TGTGCCAGCAGCCTCACAGGGGGCGAGTCCTACGAGCAGTACTTC.